These T cell receptor beta chains were read from a single sample in a study of T cells after posttransplantation cyclophosphamide. TCRdb's copy holds only in-frame clones and misses some; the assay was immunoSEQ multiplex PCR. Here the sample spans 6,000 to 7,000 clones, around 90% being singletons. The sample in question was PBMCs, obtained around 1,400 days after allogeneic stem cell transplant with posttransplant cyclophosphamide. These receptors all come from a female patient aged 45-60 years who received an allogeneic stem cell transplant from a related donor, was CMV-positive, and had no GVHD. The T cells may partly be graft donor cells. CDR3s include the opening cysteine and the closing phenylalanine or tryptophan. Each record gives: V gene, clone size, CDR3 length, D gene, J gene, CDR3 protein, CDR3 DNA. D genes are given only for firm matches. Not every row has a clone size; where given, it reads once, few, many or a size class.

v_call: TRBV5-4
clone_size: NA
cdr3_length: 13
d_call: NA
j_call: TRBJ2-7
cdr3_aa: CASSWASSYEQYF
cdr3_nt: TGTGCCAGCAGTTGGGCCAGTTCCTACGAGCAGTACTTC

v_call: TRBV30
clone_size: once
cdr3_length: 13
d_call: NA
j_call: TRBJ2-1
cdr3_aa: CAWARSSYNEQFF
cdr3_nt: TGTGCCTGGGCGAGGAGCTCCTACAATGAGCAGTTCTTC

v_call: TRBV30
clone_size: once
cdr3_length: 15
d_call: NA
j_call: TRBJ2-7
cdr3_aa: CAWSGVQEPSYEQYF
cdr3_nt: TGTGCCTGGAGCGGGGTGCAGGAACCTTCCTACGAGCAGTACTTC

v_call: TRBV14
clone_size: NA
cdr3_length: 13
d_call: TRBD2
j_call: TRBJ2-7
cdr3_aa: CASRGSGRGEQYF
cdr3_nt: TGTGCCAGCAGGGGAAGCGGGAGAGGCGAGCAGTACTTC

v_call: TRBV27
clone_size: NA
cdr3_length: 20
d_call: TRBD2
j_call: TRBJ2-3
cdr3_aa: CASSPTPVLAGGLGTDTQYF
cdr3_nt: TGTGCCAGCAGTCCAACCCCGGTCCTAGCGGGAGGGCTGGGCACAGATACGCAGTATTTT

v_call: TRBV7-3
clone_size: NA
cdr3_length: 15
d_call: TRBD2
j_call: TRBJ2-1
cdr3_aa: CASSLKLAAYNEQFF
cdr3_nt: TGTGCCAGCAGCTTAAAACTAGCGGCGTACAATGAGCAGTTCTTC

v_call: TRBV6-6
clone_size: NA
cdr3_length: 15
d_call: TRBD2
j_call: TRBJ2-1
cdr3_aa: CASSSRLAGNNEQFF
cdr3_nt: TGTGCCAGCAGTTCGAGACTAGCGGGGAACAATGAGCAGTTCTTC

v_call: TRBV4-1
clone_size: NA
cdr3_length: 14
d_call: NA
j_call: TRBJ1-1
cdr3_aa: CASSHPGRYTEAFF
cdr3_nt: TGCGCCAGCAGCCATCCCGGGAGGTACACTGAAGCTTTCTTT

v_call: TRBV28
clone_size: NA
cdr3_length: 14
d_call: TRBD1
j_call: TRBJ2-7
cdr3_aa: CASSPGQGPYEQYF
cdr3_nt: TGTGCCAGCAGTCCCGGACAGGGCCCCTACGAGCAGTACTTC

v_call: TRBV9
clone_size: NA
cdr3_length: 13
d_call: NA
j_call: TRBJ1-2
cdr3_aa: CASSGQTNYGYTF
cdr3_nt: TGTGCCAGCAGCGGGCAGACTAACTATGGCTACACCTTC

v_call: TRBV18
clone_size: NA
cdr3_length: 16
d_call: NA
j_call: TRBJ2-1
cdr3_aa: CASSPLGGRGFNEQFF
cdr3_nt: TGTGCCAGCTCACCCCTAGGGGGGAGGGGCTTCAATGAGCAGTTCTTC

v_call: TRBV2
clone_size: NA
cdr3_length: 14
d_call: NA
j_call: TRBJ1-4
cdr3_aa: CASSEQGANEKLFF
cdr3_nt: TGTGCCAGCAGTGAACAGGGTGCTAATGAAAAACTGTTTTTT

v_call: TRBV19
clone_size: NA
cdr3_length: 13
d_call: NA
j_call: TRBJ1-1
cdr3_aa: CASSISPDTEAFF
cdr3_nt: TGTGCCAGTAGTATTTCCCCCGACACTGAAGCTTTCTTT

v_call: TRBV29-1
clone_size: NA
cdr3_length: 13
d_call: NA
j_call: TRBJ1-2
cdr3_aa: CSVDGGGVVGYTF
cdr3_nt: TGCAGCGTTGACGGGGGAGGGGTCGTGGGCTACACCTTC

v_call: TRBV28
clone_size: NA
cdr3_length: 17
d_call: NA
j_call: TRBJ1-3
cdr3_aa: CASSFWGVRPSGNTIYF
cdr3_nt: TGTGCCAGCAGTTTTTGGGGGGTCCGACCCTCTGGAAACACCATATATTTT

v_call: TRBV29-1
clone_size: NA
cdr3_length: 14
d_call: TRBD1
j_call: TRBJ1-2
cdr3_aa: CSVGPDRGVYGYTF
cdr3_nt: TGCAGCGTTGGCCCGGACAGGGGAGTCTATGGCTACACCTTC

v_call: TRBV7-8
clone_size: NA
cdr3_length: 13
d_call: NA
j_call: TRBJ1-5
cdr3_aa: CASSSTGNQPQHF
cdr3_nt: TGTGCCAGCAGTTCAACGGGTAATCAGCCCCAGCATTTT

v_call: TRBV20-1
clone_size: once
cdr3_length: 11
d_call: NA
j_call: TRBJ1-2
cdr3_aa: CSAQSNYGYTF
cdr3_nt: TGCAGTGCACAGTCCAACTATGGCTACACCTTC

v_call: TRBV5-6
clone_size: NA
cdr3_length: 16
d_call: NA
j_call: TRBJ2-2
cdr3_aa: CASSLPGQPNTGELFF
cdr3_nt: TGTGCCAGCAGCTTGCCCGGACAGCCAAACACCGGGGAGCTGTTTTTT

v_call: TRBV7-9
clone_size: NA
cdr3_length: 14
d_call: NA
j_call: TRBJ1-5
cdr3_aa: CASSLVYENQPQHF
cdr3_nt: TGTGCCAGCAGCTTAGTTTACGAGAATCAGCCCCAGCATTTT

v_call: TRBV6-4
clone_size: NA
cdr3_length: 13
d_call: TRBD1
j_call: TRBJ2-2
cdr3_aa: CASRENRGGELFF
cdr3_nt: TGTGCCAGCAGGGAGAACAGGGGCGGGGAGCTGTTTTTT

v_call: TRBV18
clone_size: NA
cdr3_length: 13
d_call: NA
j_call: TRBJ2-5
cdr3_aa: CASSPPSVETQYF
cdr3_nt: TGTGCCAGCTCACCACCTTCGGTTGAGACCCAGTACTTC

v_call: TRBV5-1
clone_size: NA
cdr3_length: 11
d_call: NA
j_call: TRBJ2-5
cdr3_aa: CASSLQETQYF
cdr3_nt: TGCGCCAGCAGCTTACAGGAGACCCAGTACTTC

v_call: TRBV6-5
clone_size: NA
cdr3_length: 13
d_call: TRBD1
j_call: TRBJ1-2
cdr3_aa: CASRTGADYGYTF
cdr3_nt: TGTGCCAGCAGGACAGGGGCCGACTATGGCTACACCTTC

v_call: TRBV28
clone_size: few
cdr3_length: 14
d_call: NA
j_call: TRBJ1-2
cdr3_aa: CASHFGGDIRGYTF
cdr3_nt: TGTGCCAGCCACTTTGGAGGGGATATTAGGGGCTACACCTTC

v_call: TRBV19
clone_size: NA
cdr3_length: 15
d_call: TRBD1
j_call: TRBJ1-2
cdr3_aa: CASSWGTGPNYGYTF
cdr3_nt: TGTGCCAGTAGTTGGGGGACAGGGCCAAACTATGGCTACACCTTC

v_call: TRBV11-2
clone_size: NA
cdr3_length: 13
d_call: NA
j_call: TRBJ2-3
cdr3_aa: CASSPDRTDTQYF
cdr3_nt: TGTGCCAGCAGTCCCGACAGGACAGATACGCAGTATTTT

v_call: TRBV5-6
clone_size: NA
cdr3_length: 15
d_call: TRBD2
j_call: TRBJ2-1
cdr3_aa: CASSLDPGRVGEQFF
cdr3_nt: TGTGCCAGCAGCTTGGACCCCGGGAGGGTTGGTGAGCAGTTCTTC

v_call: TRBV18
clone_size: NA
cdr3_length: 14
d_call: NA
j_call: TRBJ2-5
cdr3_aa: CASSPYNGKETQYF
cdr3_nt: TGCGCCAGCTCACCATACAACGGGAAAGAGACCCAGTACTTC

v_call: TRBV5-1
clone_size: NA
cdr3_length: 14
d_call: NA
j_call: TRBJ1-2
cdr3_aa: CASSFEGGNYGYTF
cdr3_nt: TGCGCCAGCAGCTTTGAAGGAGGGAACTATGGCTACACCTTC

v_call: TRBV7-9
clone_size: NA
cdr3_length: 15
d_call: TRBD1
j_call: TRBJ2-5
cdr3_aa: CASSFWTGGEETQYF
cdr3_nt: TGTGCCAGCAGCTTCTGGACAGGGGGCGAAGAGACCCAGTACTTC

v_call: TRBV7-2
clone_size: NA
cdr3_length: 16
d_call: NA
j_call: TRBJ2-7
cdr3_aa: CASSYQYGRGGYEQYF
cdr3_nt: TGTGCCAGCAGCTACCAATATGGTAGGGGGGGCTACGAGCAGTACTTC

v_call: TRBV15
clone_size: NA
cdr3_length: 15
d_call: TRBD1
j_call: TRBJ1-4
cdr3_aa: CATSSDRGLYEKLFF
cdr3_nt: TGTGCCACCAGCAGTGACAGGGGGCTGTATGAAAAACTGTTTTTT

v_call: TRBV6-5
clone_size: NA
cdr3_length: 16
d_call: NA
j_call: TRBJ2-7
cdr3_aa: CASSYSSLWEVDEQYF
cdr3_nt: TGTGCCAGCAGTTACTCGAGTTTGTGGGAGGTGGACGAGCAGTACTTC

v_call: TRBV25-1
clone_size: NA
cdr3_length: 17
d_call: TRBD1
j_call: TRBJ1-1
cdr3_aa: CASSEFFRDSVNTEAFF
cdr3_nt: TGTGCCAGCAGTGAATTCTTTAGGGACAGCGTGAACACTGAAGCTTTCTTT

v_call: TRBV18
clone_size: NA
cdr3_length: 15
d_call: TRBD1
j_call: TRBJ1-2
cdr3_aa: CASSPPQGASLFVLF
cdr3_nt: TGTGCCAGCTCACCACCACAGGGGGCTTCTCTTTTCGTTCTCTTC

v_call: TRBV6-6
clone_size: NA
cdr3_length: 13
d_call: NA
j_call: TRBJ1-2
cdr3_aa: CASRQDGDRGYTF
cdr3_nt: TGTGCCAGCAGACAAGACGGAGACCGTGGCTACACCTTC

v_call: TRBV7-8
clone_size: NA
cdr3_length: 15
d_call: NA
j_call: TRBJ2-1
cdr3_aa: CASSLGSSAYNEQFF
cdr3_nt: TGTGCCAGCAGCTTAGGTTCTAGCGCTTACAATGAGCAGTTCTTC

v_call: TRBV5-4
clone_size: NA
cdr3_length: 14
d_call: TRBD1
j_call: TRBJ1-1
cdr3_aa: CASSPDRDETEAFF
cdr3_nt: TGTGCCAGCAGCCCGGACAGGGATGAAACTGAAGCTTTCTTT

v_call: TRBV6-6
clone_size: NA
cdr3_length: 16
d_call: TRBD1
j_call: TRBJ2-2
cdr3_aa: CASSLTGGSNTGELFF
cdr3_nt: TGTGCCAGCAGTTTGACAGGGGGCAGTAACACCGGGGAGCTGTTTTTT

v_call: TRBV9
clone_size: NA
cdr3_length: 16
d_call: TRBD2
j_call: TRBJ2-3
cdr3_aa: CASSARTSLRTDTQYF
cdr3_nt: TGTGCCAGCAGCGCCAGGACTAGCCTACGCACAGATACGCAGTATTTT

v_call: TRBV19
clone_size: NA
cdr3_length: 16
d_call: NA
j_call: TRBJ2-2
cdr3_aa: CASSIRQGSIGGELFF
cdr3_nt: TGTGCCAGTAGTATTCGGCAGGGGTCGATCGGCGGGGAGCTGTTTTTT

v_call: TRBV28
clone_size: NA
cdr3_length: 13
d_call: NA
j_call: TRBJ2-7
cdr3_aa: CASKTQGPYEQYF
cdr3_nt: TGTGCCAGCAAGACCCAGGGCCCCTACGAGCAGTACTTC

v_call: TRBV30
clone_size: NA
cdr3_length: 13
d_call: TRBD1
j_call: TRBJ1-1
cdr3_aa: CAWSMGQGDLAFF
cdr3_nt: TGTGCCTGGTCAATGGGACAGGGGGATTTAGCTTTCTTT

v_call: TRBV6-6
clone_size: NA
cdr3_length: 15
d_call: TRBD1
j_call: TRBJ1-5
cdr3_aa: CASPLIQGVNQPQHF
cdr3_nt: TGTGCCAGCCCCTTGATACAGGGGGTGAATCAGCCCCAGCATTTT

v_call: TRBV6-5
clone_size: NA
cdr3_length: 13
d_call: TRBD1
j_call: TRBJ2-7
cdr3_aa: CASSWDRAYEQYF
cdr3_nt: TGTGCCAGCAGCTGGGACAGGGCCTACGAGCAGTACTTC

v_call: TRBV4-2
clone_size: NA
cdr3_length: 20
d_call: TRBD1
j_call: TRBJ1-4
cdr3_aa: CASSQDALSTGGATNEKLFF
cdr3_nt: TGTGCCAGCAGCCAAGACGCCCTCAGCACAGGGGGCGCAACTAATGAAAAACTGTTTTTT

v_call: TRBV4-3
clone_size: NA
cdr3_length: 17
d_call: TRBD1
j_call: TRBJ1-3
cdr3_aa: CASSHLGPGQGANTIYF
cdr3_nt: TGCGCCAGCAGCCACTTGGGACCGGGACAGGGGGCGAACACCATATATTTT

v_call: TRBV28
clone_size: NA
cdr3_length: 16
d_call: NA
j_call: TRBJ2-3
cdr3_aa: CASSPIREWATDTQYF
cdr3_nt: TGTGCCAGCAGTCCCATCCGGGAGTGGGCCACAGATACGCAGTATTTT

v_call: TRBV27
clone_size: NA
cdr3_length: 16
d_call: NA
j_call: TRBJ1-2
cdr3_aa: CASSTNRARGGYGYTF
cdr3_nt: TGTGCCAGCAGTACGAACAGGGCGCGCGGCGGCTATGGCTACACCTTC

v_call: TRBV2
clone_size: NA
cdr3_length: 13
d_call: NA
j_call: TRBJ2-7
cdr3_aa: CASTVRVFYEQYF
cdr3_nt: TGTGCCAGCACCGTCAGGGTTTTCTACGAGCAGTACTTC

v_call: TRBV5-4
clone_size: NA
cdr3_length: 16
d_call: TRBD1
j_call: TRBJ1-2
cdr3_aa: CASSSGLGQGTYGYTF
cdr3_nt: TGTGCCAGCAGCTCGGGTCTGGGACAGGGTACCTATGGCTACACCTTC

v_call: TRBV29-1
clone_size: NA
cdr3_length: 14
d_call: TRBD1
j_call: TRBJ2-1
cdr3_aa: CSAHSGTGGDEQFF
cdr3_nt: TGCAGCGCGCACTCCGGGACAGGGGGAGATGAGCAGTTCTTC

v_call: TRBV6-4
clone_size: NA
cdr3_length: 14
d_call: TRBD1
j_call: TRBJ1-5
cdr3_aa: CASSAGTGRQPQHF
cdr3_nt: TGTGCCAGCAGCGCCGGGACAGGGCGCCAGCCCCAGCATTTT

v_call: TRBV18
clone_size: NA
cdr3_length: 14
d_call: NA
j_call: TRBJ2-7
cdr3_aa: CASSPLARTYEQYF
cdr3_nt: TGTGCCAGCTCACCGCTAGCACGAACATACGAGCAGTACTTC

v_call: TRBV23-1
clone_size: NA
cdr3_length: 16
d_call: TRBD2
j_call: TRBJ2-2
cdr3_aa: CASSQSRTGGTGELFF
cdr3_nt: TGCGCCAGCAGTCAATCCCGGACGGGGGGTACCGGGGAGCTGTTTTTT

v_call: TRBV7-3
clone_size: once
cdr3_length: 17
d_call: TRBD1
j_call: TRBJ2-2
cdr3_aa: CASSSYPAQGAVGELFF
cdr3_nt: TGTGCCAGCAGCTCATACCCAGCCCAGGGGGCGGTCGGGGAGCTGTTTTTT

v_call: TRBV7-3
clone_size: NA
cdr3_length: 16
d_call: NA
j_call: TRBJ1-1
cdr3_aa: CASSRGARTRNTEAFF
cdr3_nt: TGTGCCAGCAGTCGGGGAGCGAGAACGCGGAACACTGAAGCTTTCTTT

v_call: TRBV28
clone_size: NA
cdr3_length: 14
d_call: TRBD1
j_call: TRBJ2-6
cdr3_aa: CASSTGAGANVLTF
cdr3_nt: TGTGCCAGCAGTACAGGGGCTGGGGCCAACGTCCTGACTTTC

v_call: TRBV28
clone_size: NA
cdr3_length: 15
d_call: NA
j_call: TRBJ2-3
cdr3_aa: CASSLSSAGTDTQYF
cdr3_nt: TGTGCCAGCAGTTTATCCAGCGCCGGCACAGATACGCAGTATTTT